This T cell receptor beta chain was found in a study of blood T cell repertoires in COVID-19. Study overall: Sites in the United States, Italy and Spain provided acute and convalescent COVID-19 samples.

In the original workflow: Cell counts per sample came from amplifying reference gene primers. TCRdb's copy holds only in-frame clones and misses some; the assay was immunoSEQ multiplex PCR. V and J calls and clone size are those listed in that table; D and trimming were worked out from the DNA. The data contain about 120,000 clones, 83% of them singletons. This CDR3 has 18 amino acids. Germline values: CDR1 LGHNT, CDR2 FRNRAP. The J segment lost 0 bases and the V segment lost 0 bases, leaving 8 bases of the junction unmatched. The source is a man aged 80 or over with active or convalescent COVID-19. The sequencing input was peripheral blood. The gene calls are TRBV12-5 and TRBJ2-3; 8 bases map to TRBD1. The CDR3 region has the DNA TGTGCTAGTGGTTTGGTAAGGAACCGGGACAGGAGCACAGATACGCAGTATTTT. Translated, it gives CASGLVRNRDRSTDTQYF.